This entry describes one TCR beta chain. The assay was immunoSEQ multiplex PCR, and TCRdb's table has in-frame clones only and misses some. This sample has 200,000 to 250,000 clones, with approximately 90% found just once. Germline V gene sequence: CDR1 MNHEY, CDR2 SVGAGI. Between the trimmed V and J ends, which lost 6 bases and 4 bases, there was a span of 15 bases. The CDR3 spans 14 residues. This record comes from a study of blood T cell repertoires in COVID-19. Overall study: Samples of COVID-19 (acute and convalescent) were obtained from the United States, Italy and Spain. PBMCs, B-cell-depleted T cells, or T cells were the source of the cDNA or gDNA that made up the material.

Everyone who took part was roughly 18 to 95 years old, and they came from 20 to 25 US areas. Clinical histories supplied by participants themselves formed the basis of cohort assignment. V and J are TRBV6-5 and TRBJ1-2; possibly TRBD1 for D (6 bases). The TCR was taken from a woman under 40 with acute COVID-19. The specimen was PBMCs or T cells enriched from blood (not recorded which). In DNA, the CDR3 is TGTGCCAGCAGAGATGGGGGCGTCGGCTATGGCTACACCTTC. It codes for CASRDGGVGYGYTF.